These 20 T cell receptor beta chains came from one sample sequenced in a study of identical twins. Each CDR3 protein is one row after TCRdb ran MiXCR on the 5' RACE reads. The repertoire holds 600,000 to 800,000 distinct CDR3 sequences, with 21% as singletons. These data were also filed under a second study, of T cells expressing NK-cell markers.

The sample consisted of PBMCs. The receptors stem from a woman between 18 and 29 years old in good health.

This clonotype was seen a few times. The chain has TRBV7-2 and TRBJ2-5, with D possibly matching TRBD2 (5 bases). Trimming shortened V by 5 bases and J by 6 bases, and 13 bases separated the two germline ends. The CDR3 spans 13 residues. Germline CDR1 reads SGHTA; CDR2 reads FQGNSA. CDR3 nucleotides: TGTGCCAGCAGCCTACTAGGCACGAAGACCCAGTACTTC. Amino acids: CASSLLGTKTQYF.

This chain uses TRBV6-2 or TRBV6-3 with TRBJ1-2; D may be TRBD1 (5 bases). With 6 bases removed from V and 2 bases from J, the gap between germline ends came to 16 bases. This CDR3 contains 15 residues. Germline lookup yields CDR1 MNHEY and CDR2 SVGEGT. The DNA of the CDR3 is TGTGCCAGCAGCCACACCGGGACGAGCAACTATGGCTACACCTTC. The encoded protein is CASSHTGTSNYGYTF.

Only a few counts were recorded for this clonotype. The chain couples TRBV20-1 to TRBJ2-5, with D tentatively TRBD2 (5 bases). CDR1 DFQATT and CDR2 SNEGSKA come from the germline V gene (reference sequence). V was cut by 4 bases and J by 5 bases, with 14 bases left in between. This CDR3 has 13 amino acids. The CDR3 loop reads CSAITLGAETQYF. As DNA, the CDR3 is TGCAGTGCTATTACCCTGGGAGCGGAGACCCAGTACTTC.

This clonotype has only one observation. The chain couples TRBV5-1 to TRBJ2-3; no firm D call. Trimming pared 0 bases from V and 2 bases from J, leaving 10 bases between. CDR3 length equals 15 residues. Looked up from germline, CDR1 is SGHRS and CDR2 is YFSETQ. This CDR3 reads CASSLEYLLTDTQYF. CDR3 nucleotides: TGCGCCAGCAGCTTGGAATACCTACTCACAGATACGCAGTATTTT.

The chain couples TRBV7-8 to TRBJ1-1, with 7 bases aligning to TRBD1. The CDR3 spans 14 residues. J gave up 4 bases and V 5 bases, and 7 bases lay outside the gene matches. Germline lookup yields CDR1 SGHVS and CDR2 FQNEAQ. The CDR3 here is CASSIDRDSTEAFF. The CDR3 nucleotides are TGTGCCAGCAGCATAGACAGGGATTCCACTGAAGCTTTCTTT.

There are a few counts of this clonotype. The chain couples TRBV20-1 to TRBJ2-7; 9 nucleotides agree with TRBD2. CDR1 and CDR2 (germline): DFQATT, SNEGSKA (reference sequence). This CDR3 has 13 amino acids. The junction had 6 bases not matched to a gene; V was cut back by 4 bases and J by 5 bases. CDR3 amino acids: CSAIGLATNEQYF. For the CDR3, the DNA is TGCAGTGCTATAGGACTAGCGACGAACGAGCAGTACTTC.

The chain recombines TRBV20-1 with TRBJ1-4, with TRBD1 as a possible D gene (5 bases). Trimming left V 3 bases short and J 11 bases short, with 13 bases between. Germline values: CDR1 DFQATT, CDR2 SNEGSKA (reference sequence). The CDR3 runs to 12 residues. CDR3 DNA sequence: TGCAGTGCTAGGGACCGGGACTTCAAACTGTTTTTT. It is translated as CSARDRDFKLFF.

The DNA of the CDR3 is TGCAGTGCTAGGGCCAGGGAGGACACAGATACGCAGTATTTT. It encodes CSARAREDTDTQYF. This rearrangement joins TRBV20-1 to TRBJ2-3, with D perhaps matching TRBD2 (6 bases). This CDR3 is 14 amino acids long. Trimming cost V 3 bases and J 2 bases, with 12 bases left between them. In germline, CDR1 is DFQATT, CDR2 SNEGSKA (reference sequence).

The V gene is TRBV5-1, the J gene TRBJ1-6; 8 bases align to TRBD1. After removal of 3 bases from V and 10 bases from J, the junction contained 3 bases not matched to a gene. This CDR3 contains 13 residues. The germline CDR1 and CDR2 sequences are SGHRS and YFSETQ. CDR3 loop: CASSSDRGSPLHF. The CDR3 DNA sequence: TGCGCCAGCAGCTCTGACAGGGGCTCACCCCTCCACTTT.

This clonotype was recorded many times. A junction end diverges from the germline sequence, so it may reflect a read error. The gene calls are TRBV6-5 and TRBJ1-2; D perhaps matches TRBD1 (5 bases). CDR3 size: 15 residues. Looked up from germline, CDR1 is MNHEY and CDR2 is SVGAGI. This CDR3 is CASSYSNGAGYAYTF. The CDR3 DNA reads as TGTGCCAGCAGTTACTCGAATGGGGCAGGGTATGCCTACACCTTC.

The table lists this clonotype with a few counts. The rearrangement uses TRBV12-3 or TRBV12-4 and TRBJ1-6; 7 bases line up with TRBD1. V was pared by 3 bases and J by 7 bases, with 6 bases of the junction left unmatched. There are 15 residues in the CDR3. The CDR3 region is CASSFFGRGNSPLHF. CDR3 DNA sequence: TGTGCCAGCAGTTTTTTTGGCAGGGGGAATTCACCCCTCCACTTT.

The genes are TRBV7-6 and TRBJ2-7; D may be TRBD1 or TRBD2 (5 bases each). V lost 4 bases and J lost 6, with 16 bases in between. CDR1 is SGHVS, CDR2 FNYEAQ, per germline. The CDR3 runs to 14 residues. The CDR3 nucleotides are TGTGCCAGCAGCTCCGGGACGGCGCCTTTCGAGCAGTACTTC. It encodes CASSSGTAPFEQYF.

A word on this clonotype: One end of the junction does not line up with germline, which may come from a read error. The chain has TRBV2 and TRBJ2-1; D is perhaps TRBD2 (7 bases). Germline lookup yields CDR1 SNHLY and CDR2 FYNNEI. This CDR3 has 13 amino acids. The CDR3 nucleotides are TGTGCCAGCAGTGAAGAAGGGGGGACAAGACTAGCCTTC. It encodes CASSEEGGTRLAF.

The gene calls are TRBV11-2 and TRBJ2-3, with D uncertain. V was clipped by 4 bases and J by 6 bases, with 8 bases between them. The CDR3 is 12 residues long. The germline CDR1 and CDR2 sequences are SGHAT and FQNNGV. CDR3 nucleotide sequence: TGTGCCAGCAGCTGGACGGCCGATACGCAGTATTTT. Residues: CASSWTADTQYF.

This rearrangement joins TRBV30 to TRBJ2-2; D remains unclear. The germline V gene encodes CDR1 GTSNPN and CDR2 SVGIG (reference sequence). This CDR3 comprises 12 residues. V was clipped by 0 bases and J by 3 bases, with 2 bases between them. The CDR3 region has the DNA TGTGCCTGGAGTGTGGACACCGGGGAGCTGTTTTTT. Translating gives CAWSVDTGELFF.

The rearrangement uses TRBV5-1 and TRBJ1-3; D not resolved. The V gene's germline CDR1 is SGHRS and CDR2 YFSETQ. With 1 base removed from V and 0 bases from J, the gap between germline ends came to 8 bases. There are 15 residues in the CDR3. The CDR3 is CASSLHGASGNTIYF. CDR3 DNA sequence: TGCGCCAGCAGCTTGCACGGAGCCTCTGGAAACACCATATATTTT.

The rearrangement joins TRBV12-3 or TRBV12-4 to TRBJ2-2; a weak D match, TRBD2 (6 bases). CDR3 length equals 15 residues. Trimming pared 1 base from V and 7 bases from J, leaving 13 bases between. DNA of the CDR3: TGTGCCAGCAGTTTAGTTGGGCTAGCGCTCGGGGAGCTGTTTTTT. Translating it yields CASSLVGLALGELFF.

The chain combines TRBV12-3 or TRBV12-4 with TRBJ1-5; D call uncertain. The ends were cut back, 6 bases at V and 3 bases at J, with 15 bases in the middle. The CDR3 length is 15 residues. This CDR3 is CASSFDRGPNQPQHF. The DNA for the CDR3 is TGTGCCAGCAGCTTCGACCGCGGACCCAATCAGCCCCAGCATTTT.

V usage is TRBV29-1 and J usage is TRBJ2-5; 8 nucleotides match TRBD1. Germline V gene data show CDR1 as SQVTM and CDR2 as ANQGSEA. Germline trimming cut 1 base from V and 4 bases from J; bases unmatched to any gene: 5. The CDR3 has 14 amino acids. CDR3 loop: CSVEATGVLETQYF. The CDR3 DNA sequence: TGCAGCGTTGAAGCGACAGGGGTACTAGAGACCCAGTACTTC.

The chain has TRBV6-1 and TRBJ2-2; the D gene is possibly TRBD1 (6 bases). This CDR3 comprises 13 residues. Germline V gives CDR1 MNHNS, CDR2 SASEGT. Trimming pared 8 bases from V and 1 base from J, leaving 8 bases between. CDR3 in amino acids: CASGRGNTGELFF. DNA for the CDR3: TGTGCCAGCGGCAGGGGGAACACCGGGGAGCTGTTTTTT.